A single sample is the source of the 30 T cell receptor beta chains below, sequenced in a study of blood T cell repertoires in COVID-19. The repertoire was sequenced with immunoSEQ multiplex PCR; TCRdb's copy has only in-frame clones and lacks some. The sample yields fewer than 250,000 clones, about 83% seen once. Sequenced sample: peripheral blood. The source is a human donor in a cohort sampled during active COVID-19.

The gene calls are TRBV5-4 and TRBJ2-7; TRBD2 aligns across 10 bases. Germline lookup yields CDR1 SGHNT and CDR2 YYREEE (reference sequence). The CDR3 is made up of 15 amino acids. With V trimmed by 0 bases and J by 5 bases, 5 bases remained unmatched. CDR3 protein: CASSLVASGSHEQYF. CDR3 bases: TGTGCCAGCAGCTTGGTGGCTAGCGGGAGCCACGAGCAGTACTTC.

The chain couples TRBV6-5 to TRBJ1-1; D possibly corresponds to TRBD1 (6 bases). From germline, CDR1 is MNHEY and CDR2 SVGAGI. The CDR3 contains 15 residues. Trimming removed 6 bases at V and 4 bases at J, with 18 bases between. For the CDR3, the DNA is TGTGCCAGCAGCTACGGACAGTCCAGAAGCACTGAAGCTTTCTTT. This encodes CASSYGQSRSTEAFF.

V usage is TRBV9 and J usage is TRBJ2-3, with 7 bases lining up with TRBD2. V dropped 0 bases and J dropped 5; count of bases not matched to a gene: 3. Looked up from germline, CDR1 is SGDLS and CDR2 is YYNGEE. This CDR3 has 14 amino acids. CDR3 DNA: TGTGCCAGCAGCGTAGCGGGAGGCAGAGATACGCAGTATTTT. This encodes CASSVAGGRDTQYF.

The chain has TRBV10-3 and TRBJ2-5; the match to TRBD2 covers 9 bases. Germline lookup yields CDR1 ENHRY and CDR2 SYGVKD. V was pared by 10 bases and J by 5 bases, with 8 bases of the junction left unmatched. The CDR3 extends over 13 amino acids. The DNA of the CDR3 is TGTGCCACATCGCGGGAGGGGAAGGAGACCCAGTACTTC. Protein: CATSREGKETQYF.

The V call is TRBV18, the J call TRBJ2-5, with D perhaps matching TRBD1 (5 bases). V lost 3 bases and J lost 3, with 14 bases in between. Per the germline V gene, CDR1 is KGHSH and CDR2 is LQKENI. There are 15 residues in the CDR3. CDR3 amino acids: CASSPSQAGKETQYF. The DNA of the CDR3 is TGTGCCAGCTCACCTTCCCAGGCAGGGAAAGAGACCCAGTACTTC.

Regarding this clone: The same CDR3 also results from other DNA sequences found in this sample. This chain links TRBV28 with TRBJ2-5; D might be TRBD2 (6 bases). V was trimmed by 3 bases and J by 5 bases, leaving 10 bases between them. The CDR3 has 13 amino acids. The germline CDR1 and CDR2 sequences are MDHEN and SYDVKM. The CDR3 sequence is CASSLGGRETQYF. The CDR3 DNA reads TGTGCCAGCAGTTTGGGAGGCCGGGAGACCCAGTACTTC.

CDR3 amino acids: CASSLEGYNQPQHF. Here the CDR3 DNA reads TGTGCCAGCAGCTTGGAGGGTTACAATCAGCCCCAGCATTTT. V and J are TRBV3-1 (or the pseudogene TRBV3-2) and TRBJ1-5; D unclear. The CDR3 has 14 amino acids. The V gene's germline CDR1 is LGHDT and CDR2 YNNKEL (reference sequence). V was cut by 5 bases and J by 3 bases, with 11 bases left in between.

The gene calls are TRBV10-3 and TRBJ1-1, with no clear D. The V gene's germline CDR1 is ENHRY and CDR2 SYGVKD. V dropped 0 bases and J dropped 3 bases, with 8 bases sitting between them. The CDR3 extends over 14 amino acids. The CDR3 region has the DNA TGTGCCATCAGTGAGTCCCGGGGAGACACTGAAGCTTTCTTT. Protein: CAISESRGDTEAFF.

The chain is built from TRBV23-1 and TRBJ2-7; maybe TRBD1 (6 bases). TRBV23-1 is identified as an open reading frame with a role that is uncertain. This CDR3 is built from 15 residues. Trimming cost V 0 bases and J 2 bases, with 11 bases left between them. The CDR3 DNA follows: TGCGCCAGCAGTCAATCGAAGGACAGCACCTACGAGCAGTACTTC. The encoded protein is CASSQSKDSTYEQYF.

The chain employs TRBV6-6 and TRBJ2-5; D is possibly TRBD2 (6 bases). V lost 2 bases, J lost 6 bases, and 13 bases lay in between. CDR1 MNHNY and CDR2 SVGAGI come from the germline V gene (reference sequence). The CDR3 runs 14 residues. In DNA form, the CDR3 reads TGTGCCAGCAGTTACGGGCTAGCGATGAAGACCCAGTACTTC. It encodes CASSYGLAMKTQYF.

This chain uses TRBV10-3 with TRBJ1-1; 11 bases align to TRBD1. Germline-derived CDR1 and CDR2 are ENHRY and SYGVKD. CDR3 size: 14 residues. Losses at the gene ends were 4 bases for V and 4 bases for J; bases not matched to a gene: 2. CDR3 sequence reads: CAISGDRGFTEAFF. The CDR3 nucleotides are TGTGCCATCAGTGGGGACAGGGGGTTCACTGAAGCTTTCTTT.

This rearrangement joins TRBV10-3 to TRBJ2-1, with 8 bases identical to TRBD1. The junction had 1 base not matched to a gene; V was cut back by 6 bases and J by 3 bases. CDR1 and CDR2 from the germline V gene are ENHRY and SYGVKD. The CDR3 covers 13 residues. The CDR3 DNA sequence: TGTGCCATCAGGACAGGGGACTACAATGAGCAGTTCTTC. Translation: CAIRTGDYNEQFF.

This sequence joins TRBV27 and TRBJ2-1; 9 positions agree with TRBD2. The CDR3 is 16 residues long. J was trimmed by 7 bases and V by 6 bases; bases with no gene match: 13. Germline CDR1 reads MNHEY; CDR2 reads SMNVEV (reference sequence). The CDR3 DNA is TGTGCCAGCAGACCCCTGAGGAGCGGGAGGAGTAATGAGCAGTTCTTC. Translated: CASRPLRSGRSNEQFF.

The chain combines TRBV5-4 with TRBJ2-1; 7 bases fit TRBD1. Germline CDR1 is SGHNT and CDR2 is YYREEE (reference sequence). J gave up 2 bases and V 3 bases, and 2 bases lay outside the gene matches. CDR3 size: 14 residues. Here the CDR3 reads CASSSRGTYNEQFF. CDR3 coding DNA: TGTGCCAGCAGCTCCAGGGGGACCTACAATGAGCAGTTCTTC.

This chain links TRBV14 with TRBJ2-2, with 9 bases fitting TRBD1. This CDR3 is 16 amino acids long. Looked up from germline, CDR1 is SGHDN and CDR2 is FVKESK. V shed 3 bases and J 0 bases; nucleotides not matched to a gene: 2. The CDR3, as DNA: TGTGCCAGCAGCCAGACAGGGGGTTCGAACACCGGGGAGCTGTTTTTT. Encoded protein: CASSQTGGSNTGELFF.

The table lists this clone with a count of one. V gene TRBV10-2 combines with J gene TRBJ2-1; the D gene is possibly TRBD2 (6 bases). Germline assignment: CDR1 WSHSY and CDR2 SAAADI. V was pared by 1 base and J by 6 bases, with 16 bases between. The CDR3 consists of 16 residues. The CDR3 bases are TGCGCCAGCAGTGAGTTCCTCGGGACTCAGCCCAATGAGCAGTTCTTC. It specifies CASSEFLGTQPNEQFF.

This chain links TRBV5-6 with TRBJ1-5; 7 bases agree with TRBD1. The V gene end was trimmed by 0 bases and the J gene end by 1 base; junction bases not matched to a gene: 7. Germline V CDR1 and CDR2: SGHDT, YYEEEE. CDR3 length equals 17 residues. The CDR3 loop reads CASSLASTGQSNQPQHF. For the CDR3, the DNA is TGTGCCAGCAGCTTGGCATCGACAGGGCAAAGCAATCAGCCCCAGCATTTT.

This clone was counted a single time. V gene TRBV6-5 combines with J gene TRBJ2-7; TRBD2 aligns across 7 bases. The trim removed 5 bases at V and 1 base at J, leaving 2 bases unmatched. CDR3 length equals 13 residues. Germline V lookup: CDR1 MNHEY, CDR2 SVGAGI. CDR3 DNA: TGTGCCAGCAGTCCTAGCGGTTCCTACGAGCAGTACTTC. It codes for CASSPSGSYEQYF.

The V gene is TRBV19, the J gene TRBJ1-4; 7 bases match TRBD1. Germline CDR1 LNHDA, CDR2 SQIVND (reference sequence). Trimming took 2 bases from V and 0 from J; bases not matched to a gene: 3. The CDR3 is made up of 16 amino acids. The CDR3 spells CASSIYRGSTNEKLFF. The DNA of the CDR3 is TGTGCCAGTAGTATATACAGGGGCTCAACTAATGAAAAACTGTTTTTT.

The chain uses TRBV7-9 and TRBJ1-4, with D uncertain. Germline loops: CDR1 SEHNR, CDR2 FQNEAQ (reference sequence). The CDR3 has 15 amino acids. V dropped 7 bases and J dropped 5 bases, with 17 bases sitting between them. The CDR3 nucleotides read TGTGCCAGCATCACTGACGGAGGGTCGAATGAAAAACTGTTTTTT. It translates to CASITDGGSNEKLFF.

V is TRBV29-1 and J is TRBJ2-3, with D possibly being TRBD2 (5 bases). The germline CDR1 and CDR2 sequences are SQVTM and ANQGSEA. With 6 bases removed from V and 1 base from J, the gap between germline ends came to 14 bases. The CDR3 runs 14 residues. This CDR3 reads CSVQQRYGTDTQYF. CDR3 DNA: TGCAGCGTACAACAGCGGTATGGCACAGATACGCAGTATTTT.

CDR3 bases: TGCGCCAGCAGCTTTAACGGGGGGGCCAACGGGGAGCTGTTTTTT. As protein: CASSFNGGANGELFF. This sequence joins TRBV5-1 and TRBJ2-2; 8 bases align to TRBD2. The CDR3 runs to 15 residues. Germline CDR1 reads SGHRS; CDR2 reads YFSETQ. V dropped 2 bases and J dropped 7; count of bases not matched to a gene: 7.

The rearrangement links TRBV10-2 to TRBJ2-1; 10 bases align to TRBD2. CDR3 size: 16 residues. Looked up from germline, CDR1 is WSHSY and CDR2 is SAAADI. J was trimmed by 4 bases and V by 5 bases; bases with no gene match: 8. The CDR3 nucleotides read TGCGCCAGCAGTCCGACAGCGGGAGGGCCATACAATGAGCAGTTCTTC. It encodes CASSPTAGGPYNEQFF.

Notes on this clone: An end of the junction differs from the germline gene, which may be a read error. The genes are TRBV19 and TRBJ1-6, with D maybe TRBD1 (5 bases). This CDR3 contains 16 residues. Germline V gene sequence: CDR1 LNHDA, CDR2 SQIVND (reference sequence). CDR3 DNA: TGTGCCAGTAGTTATCCGGCCGCAGGGTATAGTTCACCCCTCCACTTT. Translated, it gives CASSYPAAGYSSPLHF.

The count of this clone is one. The chain employs TRBV5-8 and TRBJ2-7; 14 nucleotides agree with TRBD2. CDR3 length: 15 amino acids. V lost 3 bases, J lost 6 bases, and 5 bases stayed unmatched. Looked up from germline, CDR1 is SGHTS and CDR2 is YDEGEE. Here the CDR3 DNA reads TGTGCCAGCAGCTCGGGACTAGCGGGAGCCTCCGAGCAGTACTTC. Residues: CASSSGLAGASEQYF.

The CDR3 here is CASSGGTGIENTEAFF. Here the CDR3 DNA reads TGCGCCAGCAGTGGTGGGACAGGGATAGAGAACACTGAAGCTTTCTTT. The rearrangement links TRBV10-2 to TRBJ1-1, with 9 bases matching TRBD1. Germline CDR1 reads WSHSY; CDR2 reads SAAADI. The V gene end was trimmed by 4 bases and the J gene end by 1 base; junction bases not matched to a gene: 7. This CDR3 has 16 residues.

The chain recombines TRBV5-1 with TRBJ2-3, with a possible D match to TRBD1 (5 bases). Germline assignment: CDR1 SGHRS and CDR2 YFSETQ. The CDR3 spans 13 residues. V lost 6 bases, J lost 3 bases, and 11 bases lay in between. The CDR3 DNA sequence: TGCGCCAGCACCTATGGGGCGACAGATACGCAGTATTTT. Its protein product is CASTYGATDTQYF.

This chain connects TRBV28 to TRBJ2-3, with D maybe TRBD2 (6 bases). Between the trimmed V and J ends, which lost 5 bases and 4 bases, there was a span of 10 bases. The CDR3 consists of 13 residues. Germline values: CDR1 MDHEN, CDR2 SYDVKM. CDR3 nucleotide sequence: TGTGCCAGCAGTATCGGGACTCCAGATACGCAGTATTTT. This sequence encodes CASSIGTPDTQYF.

This chain links TRBV27 with TRBJ2-1; unclear D gene. V lost 1 base and J lost 6, with 7 bases in between. Looked up from germline, CDR1 is MNHEY and CDR2 is SMNVEV (reference sequence). The CDR3 consists of 13 residues. The CDR3 DNA is TGTGCCAGCAGTTTATTTGGGCCCAATGAGCAGTTCTTC. It encodes CASSLFGPNEQFF.

The chain has TRBV6-2 or TRBV6-3 and TRBJ1-5, with a tentative D call TRBD1 (5 bases). V was pared by 2 bases and J by 1 base, with 12 bases between. The CDR3 is 16 residues long. CDR1 is MNHEY and CDR2 is SVGEGT in the germline V gene. DNA of the CDR3: TGTGCCAGCAGTTACCTCAAAGGGGCAAGCAATCAGCCCCAGCATTTT. This gives the protein CASSYLKGASNQPQHF.